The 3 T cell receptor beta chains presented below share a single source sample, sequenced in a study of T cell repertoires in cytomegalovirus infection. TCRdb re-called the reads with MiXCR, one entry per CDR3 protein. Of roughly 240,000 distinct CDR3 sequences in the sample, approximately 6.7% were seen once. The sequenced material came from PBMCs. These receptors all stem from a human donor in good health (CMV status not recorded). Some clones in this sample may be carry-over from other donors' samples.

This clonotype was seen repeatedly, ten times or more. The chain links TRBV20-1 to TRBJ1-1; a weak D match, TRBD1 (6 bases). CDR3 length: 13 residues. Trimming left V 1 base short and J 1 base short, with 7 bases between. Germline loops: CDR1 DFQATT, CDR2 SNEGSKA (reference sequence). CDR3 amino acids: CSARGQANTEAFF. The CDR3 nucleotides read TGCAGTGCTAGAGGACAGGCGAACACTGAAGCTTTCTTT.

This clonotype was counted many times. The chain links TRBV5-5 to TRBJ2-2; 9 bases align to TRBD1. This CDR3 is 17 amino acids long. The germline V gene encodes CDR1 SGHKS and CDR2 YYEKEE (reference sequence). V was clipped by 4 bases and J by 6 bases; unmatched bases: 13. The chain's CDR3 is CASSGGQGVFWSGELFF. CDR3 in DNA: TGTGCCAGCAGCGGGGGACAGGGAGTTTTTTGGTCCGGGGAGCTGTTTTTT.

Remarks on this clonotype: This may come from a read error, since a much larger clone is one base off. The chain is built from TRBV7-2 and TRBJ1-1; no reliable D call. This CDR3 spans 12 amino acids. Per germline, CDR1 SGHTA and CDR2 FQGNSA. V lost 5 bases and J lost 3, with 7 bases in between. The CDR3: CASSPGDTEAFF. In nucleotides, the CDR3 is TGTGCCAGCAGCCCCGGGGACACTGAAGCTTTCTTT.